This T cell receptor (beta chain) stems from a study of cytomegalovirus exposure and HLA in healthy donors. Use of 60 Vbeta and 13 Jbeta primers characterized the PCR. Method: immunoSEQ multiplex PCR; TCRdb's copy keeps in-frame clones and lacks some. The sample lists under 110,000 clones; around 76% were seen once. Sequencing used PBMCs. This TCR derives from a woman between 45 and 65 years old in good health and CMV-seropositive.

The DNA for the CDR3 is TGCGCCAGCAGCGCATGGGGGGGACAGGGCTATAGCGGGCGGACTGAAGCTTTCTTT. It specifies CASSAWGGQGYSGRTEAFF. The chain is built from TRBV5-1 and TRBJ1-1; 9 bases are a match to TRBD1. V shed 4 bases, J shed 5 bases, and the junction held 21 bases outside the gene matches. CDR1 is SGHRS, CDR2 YFSETQ, per germline. The CDR3 has 19 residues.